This T cell receptor beta chain was captured by sequencing in a study of T cell responses to AZD1222 COVID-19 vaccine. TCRdb's table, derived via immunoSEQ multiplex PCR, lists solely in-frame clones and lacks some. This table holds 100,000 or so clones, around nine tenths found once. General study points: Nearly half of spike-specific TCRs reportedly go after variant regions that carry no mutations.

With regard to this clone: Its target is not known.

This sample comprised peripheral blood, obtained on day 0 of AZD1222 vaccination. The receptor was isolated from an adult in good health.

CDR3 DNA sequence: TGTGCCAGCAGCTTAGACGGGAGGGCAGATACGCAGTATTTT. Translated, it gives CASSLDGRADTQYF. The chain recombines TRBV11-3 with TRBJ2-3; 8 nucleotides match TRBD2. Per germline, CDR1 SGHNT and CDR2 YENEEA. The J segment lost 4 bases and the V segment lost 0 bases, leaving 0 bases of the junction unmatched. The CDR3 covers 14 residues.